This TCR beta chain was captured in a study of cytomegalovirus exposure and HLA in healthy donors. Across the study: The 90 to 150 validation repertoires used the same platform as the 650 to 850 first-cohort repertoires, a later analysis reported.

This CDR3 spans 15 amino acids. V trimming: 6 bases; J trimming: 7 bases; junction bases outside the gene matches: 13. Study-wide points: Specificity of a few CMV-associated chains for CMV antigens was verified in vitro. Most TCRs appeared rarely, but some public TCRs recurred in many donors.

A remark on this clone: The antigen remains unidentified.

Sequencing used immunoSEQ multiplex PCR; TCRdb keeps in-frame clones, though not all of them. The table records some 80,000 clones, approximately 95% of them present only once. The chain combines TRBV23-1 with TRBJ2-7; TRBD1 matches 9 bases. TRBV23-1 falls under the ORF class, with uncertain function. Input material: PBMCs. This sequence was found in a woman between 18 and 29 years old in good health and CMV-seronegative. The CDR3 DNA is TGCGCCAGCAGAGGACAGGGGAAGGAGCGAAAGGAGCAGTACTTC. Amino acid sequence: CASRGQGKERKEQYF.